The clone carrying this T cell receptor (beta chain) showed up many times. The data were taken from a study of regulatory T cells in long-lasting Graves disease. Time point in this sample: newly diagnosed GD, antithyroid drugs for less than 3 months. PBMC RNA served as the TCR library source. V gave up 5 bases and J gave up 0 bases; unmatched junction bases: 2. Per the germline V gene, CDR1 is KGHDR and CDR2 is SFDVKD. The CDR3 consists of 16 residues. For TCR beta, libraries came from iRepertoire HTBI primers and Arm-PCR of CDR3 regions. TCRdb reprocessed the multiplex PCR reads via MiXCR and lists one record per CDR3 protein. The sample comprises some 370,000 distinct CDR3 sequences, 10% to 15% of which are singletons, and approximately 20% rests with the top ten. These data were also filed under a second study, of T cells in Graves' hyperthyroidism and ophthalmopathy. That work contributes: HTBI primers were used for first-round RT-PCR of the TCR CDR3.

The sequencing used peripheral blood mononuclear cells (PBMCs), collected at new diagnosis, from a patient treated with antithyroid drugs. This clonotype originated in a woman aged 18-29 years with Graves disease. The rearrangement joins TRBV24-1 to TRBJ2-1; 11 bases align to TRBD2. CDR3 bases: TGTGCCACCAGTGCCACTAGCGGGAGCTCCTACAATGAGCAGTTCTTC. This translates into CATSATSGSSYNEQFF.